This is a list of T cell receptor beta chains from one sample in a study of tumor-infiltrating lymphocytes in primary liver carcinoma. TCRdb called the multiplex PCR reads again in MiXCR, with one record for every CDR3 protein. Of about 30,000 distinct CDR3 sequences listed, approximately 76% are singletons. The sample was liver tumor tissue from sampling region 3. All receptors come from a woman between 25 and 40 years old with primary liver carcinoma and hepatitis B virus infection. Both conserved end residues are part of each CDR3. Each record gives: clone size, D gene, V gene, J gene, CDR3 DNA, CDR3 protein. D genes are given only for firm matches. Clone size is stated in some rows and not others, as once, few, many or a class when expanded.

size: many; D: TRBD2; V: TRBV11-2; J: TRBJ2-3; DNA: TGTGCCAGCAGGCCCTCGGGAGGGAGCACAGATACGCATTATTTT; CDR3: CASRPSGGSTDTHYF
size: -; D: -; V: TRBV11-2; J: TRBJ2-3; DNA: TGTGCCAGCAGCCGTCGAGGGAGTGGGAGCCTCACAGATACGCGGTATTTT; CDR3: CASSRRGSGSLTDTRYF
size: -; D: -; V: TRBV4-2; J: TRBJ2-1; DNA: TGTGCCAGCAGCCAGGATTTCGGCGGGGGCGATGAGCAGTTCTTC; CDR3: CASSQDFGGGDEQFF
size: large; D: -; V: TRBV6-5; J: TRBJ1-6; DNA: TGTGCCAGCAGGGAAAGGAGTGCCCCCCTTTCACCCCTCCACTTT; CDR3: CASRERSAPLSPLHF
size: -; D: TRBD1; V: TRBV11-2; J: TRBJ2-2; DNA: TGTGCCAGCAGCTCCTCGACAGGGGGGGCCGGGGAGCTCCTTTTT; CDR3: CASSSSTGGAGELLF
size: -; D: -; V: TRBV11-2; J: TRBJ2-4; DNA: TGTGCCAGCAGCTTAGATCTAGAGGGAAACATTGAGTACTTC; CDR3: CASSLDLEGNIEYF
size: -; D: TRBD2; V: TRBV29-1; J: TRBJ2-1; DNA: TGCGGCGCCCTAGGGGACTACGATGAGCAGTTCTTC; CDR3: CGALGDYDEQFF
size: -; D: -; V: TRBV6-1; J: TRBJ1-5; DNA: TGTGCCGGCAGTTGGGCAGCGGATCAGCCCCAGCATTTT; CDR3: CAGSWAADQPQHF
size: -; D: -; V: TRBV28; J: TRBJ2-7; DNA: TGTGTCAGCAGTTCCAGGTATGAGCAGTACTTC; CDR3: CVSSSRYEQYF
size: -; D: -; V: TRBV21-1; J: TRBJ2-2; DNA: TGTGCCAGCAGTAAGAGGGACAGGGCCCGCACCGTGGAGCTGTTTTTT; CDR3: CASSKRDRARTVELFF
size: many; D: TRBD1; V: TRBV11-2; J: TRBJ2-7; DNA: TGTGCCAGCAGCTCTGACAGGGGCTACGAGCAGTACTTC; CDR3: CASSSDRGYEQYF
size: large; D: TRBD2; V: TRBV29-1; J: TRBJ2-1; DNA: TGCAGCGCCGCCGGGCTAGCGGGCTACAATGAGCAGTTCTTC; CDR3: CSAAGLAGYNEQFF
size: -; D: -; V: TRBV6-6; J: TRBJ1-2; DNA: TGTGCCAGCAATACCGATGCGGCACAGACCGTGTACTATGACTACACCTTC; CDR3: CASNTDAAQTVYYDYTF
size: -; D: TRBD2; V: TRBV11-2; J: TRBJ2-1; DNA: TGTACCAGCAGCAGGAGACTAGCGGGAGGGCCCGGGGATGAGCAGATCTTC; CDR3: CTSSRRLAGGPGDEQIF
size: -; D: -; V: TRBV11-2; J: TRBJ2-1; DNA: TGTGCCGGCAAGGAGGGAGGAACAACCTCCTACAATGAGCAGTTCTTC; CDR3: CAGKEGGTTSYNEQFF
size: medium-sized; D: TRBD1; V: TRBV5-6; J: TRBJ2-7; DNA: TGTGCCAGCAGCTTTGGGACAGGGGCCTTCGAGCAGTACTTC; CDR3: CASSFGTGAFEQYF
size: -; D: -; V: TRBV7-8; J: TRBJ2-7; DNA: TGTGCTAGCAGCTCGCTCTCGGTACCCTACGAGCAGTACTTC; CDR3: CASSSLSVPYEQYF
size: -; D: -; V: TRBV11-3; J: TRBJ2-3; DNA: TGTACCAGCAACATCAGCGGCCTCACAGATACGCAGTATTTT; CDR3: CTSNISGLTDTQYF
size: once; D: -; V: TRBV5-4; J: TRBJ2-3; DNA: TGTGCCAGCAGTAACCCGGCGGTTAGCGAGAGTAGGACAGATACGCAGTATTTT; CDR3: CASSNPAVSESRTDTQYF
size: many; D: -; V: TRBV11-2; J: TRBJ2-6; DNA: TGTGCCAGCAGCCCAGCCTCTGGGGCCAACGTCCTGACTTTC; CDR3: CASSPASGANVLTF
size: few; D: -; V: TRBV11-2; J: TRBJ1-2; DNA: TGTGCCTGCAGCTTAGATCCGATCAGGACGCTGCGCTATGGCTACACCTTC; CDR3: CACSLDPIRTLRYGYTF
size: -; D: -; V: TRBV28; J: TRBJ2-5; DNA: TGTGCCAGCAGTGCGATTGGGGGATGGGAGATCCAGTATTTC; CDR3: CASSAIGGWEIQYF
size: -; D: -; V: TRBV10-3; J: TRBJ2-1; DNA: TGTGCCATCAGTCCCACAGCGACCCGGAATGAGCGGTTCTTC; CDR3: CAISPTATRNERFF
size: -; D: TRBD2; V: TRBV6-2/TRBV6-3; J: TRBJ2-3; DNA: TGTACCAGCAGTCCATTGGGGACCGGCGGGAGGACATCTTCCTTCACAGATACGCAGTACTTT; CDR3: CTSSPLGTGGRTSSFTDTQYF
size: few; D: -; V: TRBV20-1; J: TRBJ1-2; DNA: TGCAGTGCTAGAGAGGAGGGAATTGGGGGCTACACCTTC; CDR3: CSAREEGIGGYTF
size: -; D: -; V: TRBV30; J: TRBJ1-2; DNA: TGTGTCTGGAGTGTGGATCGGGATAGTGGCTACACCTTC; CDR3: CVWSVDRDSGYTF
size: -; D: -; V: TRBV4-3; J: TRBJ2-1; DNA: TGCACGAGCAGCCACGCAGAGTTGGTCAATGAGCAGTTCTTC; CDR3: CTSSHAELVNEQFF
size: -; D: -; V: TRBV12-3/TRBV12-4; J: TRBJ2-3; DNA: TGTGCCAGCAGTTTTGGTCGTGGTACAGATATGCAGTATTTT; CDR3: CASSFGRGTDMQYF
size: -; D: -; V: TRBV28; J: TRBJ1-1; DNA: TGTGCCAGCAGTCTTTCCTCACCACCCCAGGCTTTCTTT; CDR3: CASSLSSPPQAFF
size: -; D: -; V: TRBV6-1; J: TRBJ1-1; DNA: TGTGCCAGGAGTGTTGACAGTGAATACACTGAAGCTTTCTTT; CDR3: CARSVDSEYTEAFF
size: -; D: -; V: TRBV6-6; J: TRBJ2-6; DNA: TGTGTCAGCAGTTACGAACGCTCTGGGGCCAACGTCCTGACTTTC; CDR3: CVSSYERSGANVLTF
size: -; D: -; V: TRBV5-8; J: TRBJ2-7; DNA: TGTGCCAACAGCTTGGAAGAGGTAGGCTACGAGCAGTACTTC; CDR3: CANSLEEVGYEQYF
size: -; D: TRBD2; V: TRBV7-8; J: TRBJ2-3; DNA: TGTGCCAGCAATTTAGGAGCGGGAGGGTCTGGTGATACGCAGTATTTT; CDR3: CASNLGAGGSGDTQYF
size: -; D: -; V: TRBV14; J: TRBJ2-4; DNA: TGTGCCAGCAGTCAACGGGAGACGCCCAAATACATTCAGTACTTC; CDR3: CASSQRETPKYIQYF
size: once; D: -; V: TRBV11-2; J: TRBJ2-2; DNA: TGTGCCAGCACCATAGAGTCAGGGGACGCCGGGGAGCTGTTTTTT; CDR3: CASTIESGDAGELFF
size: -; D: -; V: TRBV7-2; J: TRBJ2-1; DNA: TGTGCCAGCAGCTTAAGTGCTCTAGATGAGCAGTTCTTC; CDR3: CASSLSALDEQFF
size: -; D: -; V: TRBV11-3; J: TRBJ2-1; DNA: TGTGCCAGTAGCTTAGGGACTTTCGGGAGTCTTGAGCAGTTCTTC; CDR3: CASSLGTFGSLEQFF
size: -; D: -; V: TRBV12-3/TRBV12-4; J: TRBJ1-1; DNA: TGTGCCACCAGCTTGCAGGTGGGGCTCACTGAAGCTTTCTTT; CDR3: CATSLQVGLTEAFF
size: -; D: -; V: TRBV29-1; J: TRBJ2-5; DNA: TGCAGCGGTAGGCTAGACCAAGAGATCCAGTACTTC; CDR3: CSGRLDQEIQYF
size: many; D: -; V: TRBV7-3; J: TRBJ2-3; DNA: TGTGCCAGCAGCTTCGGACAAGGCACAGATACGCAGTATTTT; CDR3: CASSFGQGTDTQYF
size: -; D: TRBD1; V: TRBV11-2; J: TRBJ1-2; DNA: TGTGTCAGCAGCTTGAACAGGGGATTCTATGGCTACACCTTC; CDR3: CVSSLNRGFYGYTF